Below, 32 T cell receptor beta chains from the same sample are listed, as sequenced in a study of control samples from healthy donors and cancer patients. Assay used: immunoSEQ multiplex PCR; TCRdb lists only in-frame clones, some missing. The sample records about 92,000 clones, almost 85% being singletons. The sequenced material came from blood. These receptor sequences come from a woman aged 55-69 years in good health.

This chain links TRBV6-2 or TRBV6-3 with TRBJ2-1; TRBD2 matches at 11 bases. The CDR3 extends over 13 amino acids. The V segment lost 6 bases and the J segment 10 bases; nucleotides outside the gene matches: 5. Germline V gives CDR1 MNHEY, CDR2 SVGEGT. CDR3 nucleotides: TGTGCCAGCAGCTTAGCGGGGGGGGGAGAGCAGTTCTTC. It translates to CASSLAGGGEQFF.

The chain carries TRBV2 and TRBJ1-1, with TRBD1 matching 10 bases. CDR1 and CDR2 from the germline V gene are SNHLY and FYNNEI. With V trimmed by 9 bases and J by 1 base, 2 bases remained unmatched. The CDR3 runs to 13 residues. This CDR3 reads CASGQGGNTEAFF. The CDR3 nucleotides read TGTGCCAGTGGACAGGGGGGGAACACTGAAGCTTTCTTT. The full variable domain, with the rest looked up from reference TRBV2 and TRBJ1-1, is EPEVTQTPSHQVTQMGQEVILRCVPISNHLYFYWYRQILGQKVEFLVSFYNNEISEKSEIFDDQFSVERPDGSNFTLKIRSTKLEDSAMYFCASGQGGNTEAFFGQGTRLTVV.

In nucleotides, the CDR3 is TGTGCCAGCAGCCCGTCGGCCAATCAGCCCCAGCATTTT. Translating it yields CASSPSANQPQHF. The chain carries TRBV11-2 and TRBJ1-5; no firm D call. Trimming stripped 5 bases from V and 3 bases from J, with 8 bases between. The germline CDR1 and CDR2 sequences are SGHAT and FQNNGV. CDR3 length: 13 residues.

V is TRBV5-1 and J is TRBJ1-4; D is ambiguous. This CDR3 region has 16 residues. Trimming took off 4 bases at V and 0 bases at J, with 13 bases between the two ends. CDR1 SGHRS and CDR2 YFSETQ come from the germline V gene. For the CDR3, the DNA is TGCGCCAGCAGCATCGTCCCAGGAGCAACTAATGAAAAACTGTTTTTT. It yields the protein CASSIVPGATNEKLFF.

The chain combines TRBV19 with TRBJ2-3; no clear D. The CDR3 contains 13 residues. Trimming left V 5 bases short and J 2 bases short, with 8 bases between. Germline V gene data show CDR1 as LNHDA and CDR2 as SQIVND (reference sequence). CDR3 sequence reads: CASSAHNTDTQYF. Written as DNA, the CDR3 is TGTGCCAGTAGTGCCCATAACACAGATACGCAGTATTTT.

The chain carries TRBV6-5 and TRBJ1-3; D gene uncertain. This CDR3 has 12 amino acids. Germline CDR1 MNHEY, CDR2 SVGAGI. V was pared by 10 bases and J by 0 bases, with 7 bases between. CDR3 in DNA: TGTGCCACCTGGGCCTCTGGAAACACCATATATTTT. Protein product: CATWASGNTIYF.

This chain connects TRBV28 to TRBJ2-7; D perhaps matches TRBD1 (5 bases). This CDR3 has 15 residues. Germline CDR1 MDHEN, CDR2 SYDVKM. The V gene lost 2 bases and the J gene lost 4 bases, with 15 bases spanning the gap. The DNA of the CDR3 is TGTGCCAGCAGTTTACAGGGTCTGTTCATGTACGAGCAGTACTTC. Encoded protein: CASSLQGLFMYEQYF.

The J gene is TRBJ2-6, the V gene TRBV18; 10 bases agree with TRBD1. Germline assignment: CDR1 KGHSH and CDR2 LQKENI. V was pared by 3 bases and J by 13 bases, with 0 bases of the junction left unmatched. This CDR3 comprises 12 residues. In DNA form, the CDR3 reads TGTGCCAGCTCACCGGGACAGGGGGTCCTGACTTTC. It encodes CASSPGQGVLTF.

The rearrangement links TRBV4-1 to TRBJ2-7, with 8 nucleotides matching TRBD1. Germline CDR1 MGHRA, CDR2 YSYEKL. J was trimmed by 0 bases and V by 4 bases; bases with no gene match: 2. This CDR3 comprises 14 residues. The chain's CDR3 is CASSLGQASYEQYF. In DNA, the CDR3 is TGCGCCAGCAGCCTGGGACAGGCCTCCTACGAGCAGTACTTC.

This chain links TRBV5-1 with TRBJ2-1; D unclear. CDR3 length: 15 residues. Germline assignment: CDR1 SGHRS and CDR2 YFSETQ. Trimming removed 4 bases from V and 0 bases from J, with 11 bases in between. In DNA, the CDR3 is TGCGCCAGCAGCCCGGCCCCGAGCTCCTACAATGAGCAGTTCTTC. It translates to CASSPAPSSYNEQFF.

V usage is TRBV18 and J usage is TRBJ1-4; unclear D gene. The CDR3 has 15 residues. V shed 1 base and J shed 0 bases, with 6 bases lying between them. Germline V CDR1 and CDR2: KGHSH, LQKENI. The CDR3: CASSPQGSTNEKLFF. The CDR3 bases are TGTGCCAGCTCACCACAGGGTTCAACTAATGAAAAACTGTTTTTT. Full variable domain (rest looked up from reference TRBV18 and TRBJ1-4): NAGVMQNPRHLVRRRGQEARLRCSPMKGHSHVYWYRQLPEEGLKFMVYLQKENIIDESGMPKERFSAEFPKEGPSILRIQQVVRGDSAAYFCASSPQGSTNEKLFFGSGTQLSVL.

This sequence joins TRBV10-3 and TRBJ2-1; D is uncertain. V lost 0 bases, J lost 10 bases, and 7 bases lay in between. The CDR3 length is 12 residues. Germline V gene lookup returns CDR1 ENHRY and CDR2 SYGVKD. The CDR3 loop reads CAISESVREQFF. For the CDR3, the DNA is TGTGCCATCAGTGAGTCGGTGAGGGAGCAGTTCTTC.

The chain uses TRBV6-5 and TRBJ1-3; no clear D gene. The V end lost 8 bases, the J end lost 4 bases, and 12 bases lay between the germline ends. The length of the CDR3 is 13 residues. Germline V gene lookup returns CDR1 MNHEY and CDR2 SVGAGI. The CDR3 region has the DNA TGTGCCAGCCGATTTAGGGAGGGAAACACCATATATTTT. It codes for CASRFREGNTIYF.

The chain is built from TRBV28 and TRBJ1-4; the match to TRBD1 covers 11 bases. The CDR3 is 15 residues long. The trim removed 5 bases at V and 8 bases at J, leaving 7 bases unmatched. Per germline, CDR1 MDHEN and CDR2 SYDVKM. DNA of the CDR3: TGTGCCAGCAGTGGACAGGGGGCGGGGGACGAAAAACTGTTTTTT. It encodes CASSGQGAGDEKLFF.

The genes are TRBV27 and TRBJ1-2, with no clear D. Looked up from germline, CDR1 is MNHEY and CDR2 is SMNVEV (reference sequence). The CDR3 is made up of 12 amino acids. V was pared by 8 bases and J by 5 bases, with 12 bases between. CDR3 in amino acids: CASADHGYGYTF. CDR3 DNA sequence: TGTGCCAGCGCAGACCACGGTTATGGCTACACCTTC.

This clone was seen at least ten times. The CDR3 sequence: CASSFTGGGETQYF. DNA of the CDR3: TGTGCCAGCAGCTTTACTGGGGGAGGGGAGACCCAGTACTTC. The chain employs TRBV7-9 and TRBJ2-5, with 7 bases identical to TRBD2. From germline, CDR1 is SEHNR and CDR2 FQNEAQ (reference sequence). J gave up 5 bases and V 3 bases, and 6 bases lay outside the gene matches. This CDR3 spans 14 amino acids.

This clone has ten or more counts. The rearrangement links TRBV2 to TRBJ1-2, with D tentatively TRBD1 (5 bases). Germline-derived CDR1 and CDR2 are SNHLY and FYNNEI. The CDR3 extends over 16 amino acids. V was clipped by 6 bases and J by 8 bases, with 25 bases between them. The chain's CDR3 is CASSGPSPGTPPGYTF. The CDR3 nucleotides are TGTGCCAGCAGCGGACCGTCTCCCGGGACGCCCCCGGGCTACACCTTC.

This CDR3 reads CASSSAVLSYEQYF. The CDR3 bases are TGTGCCAGCAGCTCCGCGGTGCTCTCCTACGAGCAGTACTTC. The chain employs TRBV7-2 and TRBJ2-7; D call uncertain. This CDR3 comprises 14 residues. Germline CDR1 reads SGHTA; CDR2 reads FQGNSA. Trimming took off 4 bases at V and 0 bases at J, with 10 bases between the two ends.

The chain recombines TRBV27 with TRBJ2-7, with D perhaps TRBD2 (5 bases). The CDR3 runs to 15 residues. Germline V gene sequence: CDR1 MNHEY, CDR2 SMNVEV (reference sequence). V was pared by 2 bases and J by 3 bases, with 14 bases between. CDR3 region: CASSLEGGAFYEQYF. CDR3 nucleotides: TGTGCCAGCAGTTTAGAGGGCGGTGCCTTCTACGAGCAGTACTTC.

This chain connects TRBV7-2 to TRBJ2-3; tentative D call: TRBD1 (5 bases). Germline values: CDR1 SGHTA, CDR2 FQGNSA. The CDR3 is made up of 12 amino acids. Trimming pared 1 base from V and 6 bases from J, leaving 5 bases between. In nucleotides, the CDR3 is TGTGCCAGCAGCTTAGACAGGGATACGCAGTATTTT. Protein sequence: CASSLDRDTQYF.

V and J are TRBV4-3 and TRBJ1-3, with a weak D call TRBD1 (5 bases). The CDR3 spans 15 residues. Trimming took 4 bases from V and 7 from J, leaving 17 bases between them. Germline values: CDR1 LGHNA, CDR2 YSLEER. CDR3 in amino acids: CASSPGQGGLNTIYF. The CDR3 bases are TGCGCCAGCAGCCCAGGGCAGGGCGGACTGAACACCATATATTTT.

V usage is TRBV10-1 and J usage is TRBJ2-5, with 8 positions matching TRBD1. The CDR3 totals 14 residues. V lost 2 bases to trimming and J lost 2 bases; unmatched junction nucleotides: 1. The germline CDR1 and CDR2 sequences are WNHNN and SYGVQD (reference sequence). The CDR3 reads CASSERTGQETQYF. CDR3 in DNA: TGCGCCAGCAGTGAGCGGACAGGGCAAGAGACCCAGTACTTC.

The chain links TRBV6-6 to TRBJ1-2; 7 bases match TRBD1. V shed 10 bases and J 4 bases; nucleotides not matched to a gene: 9. CDR3 size: 13 residues. Germline assignment: CDR1 MNHNY and CDR2 SVGAGI (reference sequence). The CDR3 loop is CATKWEGAYGYTF. The CDR3 DNA is TGTGCCACCAAGTGGGAGGGGGCCTATGGCTACACCTTC.

This chain links TRBV7-2 with TRBJ1-3; D gene uncertain. This CDR3 is built from 13 residues. Trimming removed 8 bases from V and 1 base from J, with 9 bases in between. CDR1 and CDR2 (germline): SGHTA, FQGNSA. DNA of the CDR3: TGTGCCAGCGAAACGAGTTCTGGAAACACCATATATTTT. Encoded protein: CASETSSGNTIYF. The variable domain in full, completed from reference TRBV7-2 and TRBJ1-3, reads GAGVSQSPSNKVTEKGKDVELRCDPISGHTALYWYRQSLGQGLEFLIYFQGNSAPDKSGLPSDRFSAERTGGSVSTLTIQRTQQEDSAVYLCASETSSGNTIYFGEGSWLTVV.

Written as DNA, the CDR3 is TGTGCCAGCAGCGTTGGAACAGATCTAGAGACCCAGTACTTC. Amino acids: CASSVGTDLETQYF. The chain links TRBV9 to TRBJ2-5; no clear D. This CDR3 contains 14 residues. The germline V gene encodes CDR1 SGDLS and CDR2 YYNGEE. V was shortened by 2 bases and J by 4 bases, with 12 bases between the two germline ends.

The chain is built from TRBV27 and TRBJ1-5; TRBD1 matches at 8 bases. Germline loops: CDR1 MNHEY, CDR2 SMNVEV (reference sequence). The CDR3 covers 13 residues. V lost 6 bases to trimming and J lost 4 bases; unmatched junction nucleotides: 2. CDR3 residues: CASSTGGNQPQHF. For the CDR3, the DNA is TGTGCCAGCAGCACAGGGGGTAATCAGCCCCAGCATTTT.

The chain couples TRBV29-1 to TRBJ1-1; no firm D call. The V gene lost 6 bases and the J gene lost 3 bases, with 14 bases spanning the gap. Germline-derived CDR1 and CDR2 are SQVTM and ANQGSEA. The CDR3 loop spans 13 amino acids. CDR3 protein: CSVAWGTDTEAFF. The CDR3 nucleotides read TGCAGCGTCGCGTGGGGTACGGACACTGAAGCTTTCTTT.

The chain recombines TRBV19 with TRBJ1-6, with 7 bases fitting TRBD1. Germline V lookup: CDR1 LNHDA, CDR2 SQIVND (reference sequence). V trimming: 3 bases; J trimming: 2 bases; junction bases outside the gene matches: 1. CDR3 length: 15 amino acids. The CDR3 nucleotides read TGTGCCAGTAGTATGACAGGGACCTATAATTCACCCCTCCACTTT. Translation: CASSMTGTYNSPLHF.

This clone has a single count. CDR3 DNA sequence: TGTGCCAGCAGTATCCAGGGGATGGTGGGGGACGGGGAGCTGTTTTTT. It yields the protein CASSIQGMVGDGELFF. The gene calls are TRBV28 and TRBJ2-2, with D perhaps matching TRBD1 (6 bases). CDR3 length: 16 amino acids. Germline lookup yields CDR1 MDHEN and CDR2 SYDVKM. Trimming shortened V by 5 bases and J by 7 bases, and 20 bases separated the two germline ends.

V usage is TRBV3-1 (or the pseudogene TRBV3-2) and J usage is TRBJ1-6; 7 bases line up with TRBD1. With 2 bases clipped from V and 5 bases from J, the junction kept 3 bases outside the gene matches. The CDR3 sequence is 15 residues long. Per the germline V gene, CDR1 is LGHDT and CDR2 is YNNKEL (reference sequence). Here the CDR3 reads CASSQPGQNNSPLHF. For the CDR3, the DNA is TGTGCCAGCAGCCAACCGGGACAGAATAATTCACCCCTCCACTTT.

The chain has TRBV7-9 and TRBJ2-7; 11 bases are shared with TRBD2. V dropped 3 bases and J dropped 3; count of bases not matched to a gene: 10. Per the germline V gene, CDR1 is SEHNR and CDR2 is FQNEAQ (reference sequence). This CDR3 has 17 amino acids. The CDR3 loop is CASSFASFGTSGYEQYF. CDR3 in DNA: TGTGCCAGCAGCTTTGCCTCCTTCGGGACTAGCGGCTACGAGCAGTACTTC.

The V call is TRBV11-2, the J call TRBJ1-1; D unresolved. Trimming took 4 bases from V and 4 from J, leaving 16 bases between them. This CDR3 spans 15 amino acids. Germline-derived CDR1 and CDR2 are SGHAT and FQNNGV. Here the CDR3 DNA reads TGTGCCAGCAGCTCTACTATAGGGATGGGCACTGAAGCTTTCTTT. Protein: CASSSTIGMGTEAFF.